This TCR beta chain derives from a study of T cells after yellow fever vaccination. Study-wide findings and caveats: Secondary responses were weaker yet peaked faster, day 5 versus 15. At 96% for CD4 and about 87% for CD8, most primary-vaccination clones showed up again after the booster.

TCRdb analysed the 5' RACE reads with MiXCR anew, one entry per CDR3 protein. The sample has more than 450,000 distinct CDR3 sequences, less than 25% seen once. Germline CDR1 is SGHNT and CDR2 is YYREEE (reference sequence). This CDR3 has 13 amino acids. Trimming took 6 bases from V and 4 from J; bases not matched to a gene: 5. To note about this clonotype: Its antigen is undetermined.

The sample consisted of PBMCs, taken approximately 20 days after the first yellow fever vaccination. The receptor's source is a man aged 18 to 35 who received the YFV17D yellow fever vaccine. The rearrangement joins TRBV5-4 to TRBJ2-5, with 8 bases matching TRBD1. The CDR3, as DNA: TGTGCCAGCACACTGGGGACAGGAGAGACCCAGTACTTC. Amino acids: CASTLGTGETQYF. The full variable domain, rest sourced from reference TRBV5-4 and TRBJ2-5, is ETGVTQSPTHLIKTRGQQVTLRCSSQSGHNTVSWYQQALGQGPQFIFQYYREEENGRGNFPPRFSGLQFPNYSSELNVNALELDDSALYLCASTLGTGETQYFGPGTRLLVL.